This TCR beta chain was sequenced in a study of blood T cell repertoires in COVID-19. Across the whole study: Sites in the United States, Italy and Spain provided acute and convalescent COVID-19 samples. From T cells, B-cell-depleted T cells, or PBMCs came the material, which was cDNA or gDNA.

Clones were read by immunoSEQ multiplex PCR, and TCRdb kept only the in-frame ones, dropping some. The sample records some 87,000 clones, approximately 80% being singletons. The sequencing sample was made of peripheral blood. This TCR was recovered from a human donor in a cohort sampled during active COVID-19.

Here the CDR3 DNA reads TGTGCCAGCAGTCTAGCCGACCTCGGACAGTACTATGGCTACACCTTC. Translating gives CASSLADLGQYYGYTF. J is TRBJ1-2 and V is TRBV28; D possibly corresponds to TRBD1 (6 bases). There are 16 residues in the CDR3. V lost 5 bases, J lost 3 bases, and 19 bases lay in between. Germline loops: CDR1 MDHEN, CDR2 SYDVKM.